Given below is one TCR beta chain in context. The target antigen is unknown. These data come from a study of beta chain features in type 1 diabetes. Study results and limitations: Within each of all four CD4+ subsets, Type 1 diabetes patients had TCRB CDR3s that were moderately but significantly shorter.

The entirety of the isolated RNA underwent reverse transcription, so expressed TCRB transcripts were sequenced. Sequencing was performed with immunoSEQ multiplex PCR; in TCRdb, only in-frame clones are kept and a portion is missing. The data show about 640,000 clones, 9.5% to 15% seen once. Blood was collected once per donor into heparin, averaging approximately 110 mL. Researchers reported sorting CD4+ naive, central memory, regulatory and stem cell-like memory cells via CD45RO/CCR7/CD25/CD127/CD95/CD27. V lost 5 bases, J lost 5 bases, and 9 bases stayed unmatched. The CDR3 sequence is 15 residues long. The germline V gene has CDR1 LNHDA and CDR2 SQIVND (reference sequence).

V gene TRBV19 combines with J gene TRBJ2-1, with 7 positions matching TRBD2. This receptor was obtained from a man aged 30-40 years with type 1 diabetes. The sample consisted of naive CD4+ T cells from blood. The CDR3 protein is CASSVLAEHNNEQFF. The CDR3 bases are TGTGCCAGTAGTGTCCTAGCGGAGCATAACAATGAGCAGTTCTTC.